This T cell receptor beta chain appears in the sequencing data of a study of T cell repertoires in cytomegalovirus infection. TCRdb processed the reads anew with MiXCR; each CDR3 protein has one entry. The sample shows some 800,000 distinct CDR3 sequences, 32% of them seen only once. Germline lookup yields CDR1 DFQATT and CDR2 SNEGSKA (reference sequence). This CDR3 has 15 amino acids. The V segment lost 3 bases and the J segment 8 bases; nucleotides outside the gene matches: 11. This clonotype was seen just once. As yet, its antigen is unknown. The material was cultured CD8+ T cells from PBMCs, obtained from culture after CMV antigen stimulation. The source of this sequence is a human donor in good health (CMV status not recorded). Some clones in this sample may be carry-over from other donors' samples. The chain joins TRBV20-1 to TRBJ2-1, with TRBD1 identical over 9 bases. The CDR3, as DNA: TGCAGTGCTAGGGTTCCGGGGACAGGGATCGATGAGCAGTTCTTC. It codes for CSARVPGTGIDEQFF.